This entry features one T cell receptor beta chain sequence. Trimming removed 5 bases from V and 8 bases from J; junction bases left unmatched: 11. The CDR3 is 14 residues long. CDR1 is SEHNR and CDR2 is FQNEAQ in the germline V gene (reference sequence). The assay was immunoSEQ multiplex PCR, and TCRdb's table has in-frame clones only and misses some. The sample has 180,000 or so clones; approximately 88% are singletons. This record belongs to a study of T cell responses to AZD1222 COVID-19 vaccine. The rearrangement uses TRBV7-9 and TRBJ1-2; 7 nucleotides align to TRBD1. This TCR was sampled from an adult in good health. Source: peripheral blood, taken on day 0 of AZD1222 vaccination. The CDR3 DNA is TGTGCCAGCAGCCGAGGGCAGGGGGAGTACGGCTACACCTTC. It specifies CASSRGQGEYGYTF.